Listed below are T cell receptor beta chains from one sample, sequenced in a study of neurological immune-mediated disorders. MiXCR, applied by TCRdb to the 5' RACE reads, yields one record per CDR3 protein. The sample has more than 75,000 distinct CDR3 sequences; 10% are singletons. Specimen: PBMCs. These receptors came from a man aged 40-55 years in good health. CDR3s include the opening cysteine and the closing phenylalanine or tryptophan. Each record gives: V gene, D gene, J gene, clone size, CDR3 DNA, CDR3 protein. The D gene is left open where the match is weak. Rows may omit the clone size; those that give it use once, few, many or a size class.

TRBV20-1,TRBD2,TRBJ2-1,many,TGCAGTGCTAGTACAGCGGGAGGCAATGAGCAGTTCTTC,CSASTAGGNEQFF
TRBV29-1,TRBD1,TRBJ1-2,many,TGCAGCGCCCCATCGACAGGGAACCCTAACTATGGCTACACCTTC,CSAPSTGNPNYGYTF
TRBV18,.,TRBJ1-1,many,TGTGCCAGCTCCAGGGATACGAGCACTGAAGCTTTCTTT,CASSRDTSTEAFF
TRBV5-6,.,TRBJ2-1,many,TGTGCCAGCAGCTTGGTCGCAGGGGGGCATGAGCAGTTCTTC,CASSLVAGGHEQFF
TRBV20-1,.,TRBJ1-1,many,TGCAGTGCTTTCAAGGGCTCTCGGGCTTTCTTT,CSAFKGSRAFF
TRBV14,.,TRBJ1-2,many,TGTGCCAGCAGCCTCGAGGGCAGGCCCTACTATGGCTACACCTTC,CASSLEGRPYYGYTF
TRBV12-3/TRBV12-4,.,TRBJ2-5,many,TGTGCCAGCACCCTGGAGGGGGGAGAGACCCAGTACTTC,CASTLEGGETQYF
TRBV18,.,TRBJ2-7,few,TGTGCCAGCTCAGCCTCTGGTCAACTGGGCTACGAGCAGTACTTC,CASSASGQLGYEQYF
TRBV6-1,.,TRBJ2-3,many,TGTGCCAGCAGATCCCTAGGGGCAGATACGCAGTATTTT,CASRSLGADTQYF
TRBV19,TRBD2,TRBJ2-1,.,TGTGCCAGTAGTATAGTAGGGCTAGCGGGGACCGAGCAGTTCTTC,CASSIVGLAGTEQFF
TRBV7-6,.,TRBJ1-1,many,TGTGCCAGCAGCCCCTTCTCAGGGCGGATGTTGGGGAACACTGAAGCTTTCTTT,CASSPFSGRMLGNTEAFF
TRBV6-1,.,TRBJ1-2,many,TGTGCCAGCAGCGACGGGGCCTATGGCTACACCTTC,CASSDGAYGYTF
TRBV7-9,TRBD2,TRBJ2-3,few,TGTGCCAGCAGCTTCGGACTAGCGGCTAGCACAGATACGCAGTATTTT,CASSFGLAASTDTQYF
TRBV7-9,TRBD2,TRBJ2-1,.,TGTGCCAGCAGCTTAGCGCGGCTAGCGGGGGGATACAATGAGCAGTTCTTC,CASSLARLAGGYNEQFF
TRBV7-8,TRBD2,TRBJ2-7,many,TGTGCCAGCAGCTCGACGGGGGGTAACTACGAGCAGTACTTC,CASSSTGGNYEQYF
TRBV5-6,TRBD2,TRBJ2-5,many,TGTGCCAGCAGCAAACTAGCGGGGGGCACCCAAGAGACCCAGTACTTC,CASSKLAGGTQETQYF
TRBV20-1,.,TRBJ1-1,many,TGCAGTGCTAGAGATGGTCGGGGGCTGAGCACTGAAGCTTTCTTT,CSARDGRGLSTEAFF
TRBV25-1,.,TRBJ1-1,many,TGTGCCAGCAGTGGGTTGACAGGGAACACTGAAGCTTTCTTT,CASSGLTGNTEAFF
TRBV5-6,.,TRBJ2-7,many,.,CASSFRARGTEQYF
TRBV7-6,.,TRBJ2-3,many,TGTGCCAGCAGCCTACACTTAAGCACAGATACGCAGTATTTT,CASSLHLSTDTQYF
TRBV6-1,TRBD1,TRBJ1-2,many,TGTGCCAGCAGCCTGGACAGGGGGTACTATGGCTACACCTTC,CASSLDRGYYGYTF
TRBV3-1,TRBD2,TRBJ2-3,many,TGTGCCAGCAGCCGCCGACTAGCGGGAGATGTGGATACGCAGTATTTT,CASSRRLAGDVDTQYF
TRBV6-6,.,TRBJ1-1,once,TGTGCCAGCCGGGACGGTCCCTTTGAAGCTTTCTTT,CASRDGPFEAFF
TRBV12-3/TRBV12-4,.,TRBJ2-7,many,TGTGCCAGCACCTTGGGCAGATACACTAGTGAGCAGTACTTC,CASTLGRYTSEQYF
TRBV20-1,.,TRBJ1-5,.,TGCAGTGCTTCACTTGGGGGGGCGGATCAGCCCCAGCATTTT,CSASLGGADQPQHF
TRBV28,.,TRBJ1-1,.,TGTGCCAGCAGTCCACTAACAGGGATTCCTGAAGCTTTCTTT,CASSPLTGIPEAFF
TRBV3-1,.,TRBJ1-2,many,TGTGCCAGCAGCCCCCTTAGCTACGGGGGGGAGTATGGCTACACCTTC,CASSPLSYGGEYGYTF
TRBV25-1,.,TRBJ2-2,many,TGTGCCAGCAGTACCCAGGACACCGGGGAGCTGTTTTTT,CASSTQDTGELFF
TRBV11-2,.,TRBJ2-3,few,TGTGCCAGCAGCTTTTACAGGGCTAGCACAGATACGCAGTATTTT,CASSFYRASTDTQYF
TRBV11-2,TRBD1,TRBJ2-2,many,TGTGCCAGCACCTGGAACCCGGGACAGGGAAAAACCGGGGAGCTGTTTTTT,CASTWNPGQGKTGELFF
TRBV20-1,TRBD1,TRBJ2-1,.,TGCAGTGCTAGACCACTCGGGACAGGGGGCAATAAGCAGTTCTTC,CSARPLGTGGNKQFF
TRBV18,TRBD2,TRBJ2-7,once,TGTGCCAGCTCAAACCAACCCCCGGGACTAGGGTTCTACGAGCAGTACTTC,CASSNQPPGLGFYEQYF
TRBV7-2,.,TRBJ2-3,.,TGTGCCAGCAGCCAAACAGGGATTAAGCAGTATTTT,CASSQTGIKQYF
TRBV10-3,.,TRBJ1-1,many,TGTGCCATGGCAGGGGTCTTGAACACTGAAGCTTTCTTT,CAMAGVLNTEAFF
TRBV14,TRBD1,TRBJ2-4,few,TGTGCCAGCAGCCAAGACAGGGGGCGCGCAAACATTCAGTACTTC,CASSQDRGRANIQYF
TRBV12-3/TRBV12-4,.,TRBJ2-3,many,TGTGCCAGCAGCCCCGGGGGGCGGAGCACAGATACGCAGTATTTT,CASSPGGRSTDTQYF
TRBV5-6,.,TRBJ2-7,many,TGTGCCAGCAGCTACAACAGGGCTCTAAGCGAGCAGTACTTC,CASSYNRALSEQYF
TRBV5-1,.,TRBJ2-3,few,TGCGCCAGCCTACCTCGAGGGGGGGGTAGCACAGATACGCAGTATTTT,CASLPRGGGSTDTQYF
TRBV5-1,.,TRBJ2-1,many,TGCGCCAGCAGCTCCCCAGCTACGGATGAGCAGTTCTTC,CASSSPATDEQFF
TRBV20-1,TRBD2,TRBJ2-1,many,TGCAGTGCTAGACCAGGGACTAGCGGGAGCAATGAGCAGTTCTTC,CSARPGTSGSNEQFF
TRBV10-1,.,TRBJ2-3,many,TGCGCCAGCAGTGAGTCGTTTGGCACAGATACGCAGTATTTT,CASSESFGTDTQYF